This T cell receptor (beta chain) was sequenced for a study of T cells in localized non-small cell lung cancer. Germline CDR1 is GTSNPN and CDR2 is SVGIG (reference sequence). Trimming took 5 bases from V and 0 from J, leaving 11 bases between them. The CDR3 loop spans 14 amino acids. Profiled with immunoSEQ multiplex PCR; TCRdb holds only in-frame clones, not every one. The sample carries about 72,000 clones, 80% to 90% recorded once. The TCR sequence derives from a female donor over 55 with stage I lung adenocarcinoma. This material consisted of peripheral blood, taken before any cancer treatment. The chain uses TRBV30 and TRBJ1-3; D call uncertain. CDR3 bases: TGTGCCTGGTCTGACCAGATCTCTGGAAACACCATATATTTT. As protein: CAWSDQISGNTIYF.